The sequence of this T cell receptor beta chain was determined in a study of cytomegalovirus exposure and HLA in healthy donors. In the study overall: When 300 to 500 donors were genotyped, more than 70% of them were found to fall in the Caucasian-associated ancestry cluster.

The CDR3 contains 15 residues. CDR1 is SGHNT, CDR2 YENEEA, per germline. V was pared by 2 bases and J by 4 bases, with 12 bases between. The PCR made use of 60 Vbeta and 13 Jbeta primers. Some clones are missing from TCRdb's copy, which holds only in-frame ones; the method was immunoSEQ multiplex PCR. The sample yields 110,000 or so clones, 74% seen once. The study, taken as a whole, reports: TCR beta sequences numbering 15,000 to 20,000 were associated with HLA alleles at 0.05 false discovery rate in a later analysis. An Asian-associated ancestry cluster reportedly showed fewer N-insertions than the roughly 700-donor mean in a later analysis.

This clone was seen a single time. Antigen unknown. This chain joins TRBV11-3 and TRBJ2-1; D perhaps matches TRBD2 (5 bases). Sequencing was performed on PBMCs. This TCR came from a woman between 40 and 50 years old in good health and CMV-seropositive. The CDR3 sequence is CASSLRENGYNEQFF. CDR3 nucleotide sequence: TGTGCCAGCAGCTTAAGGGAGAATGGGTACAATGAGCAGTTCTTC.